These T cell receptor beta chains were read from a single sample in a study of identical twins. One entry per CDR3 protein results from TCRdb running MiXCR on the 5' RACE reads. The table has approximately 220,000 distinct CDR3 sequences, 7.5% seen once; the top ten hold about 2%. In addition, the sample was reused for a study of yellow fever vaccine responses in identical twins.

Sequencing input: memory (CD45RO+) T cells sorted from blood. All receptors come from a woman aged 18-30 years in good health. Both conserved end residues are part of each CDR3. D genes are given only for firm matches. Rows may omit the clone size; those that give it use once, few, many or a size class.

V gene	J gene	D gene	clone size	CDR3 protein	CDR3 DNA
TRBV5-1	TRBJ2-5	TRBD1	few	CASSLALRTKGTAGQETQYF	TGCGCCAGCAGCTTGGCCCTACGTACAAAAGGGACAGCAGGCCAAGAGACCCAGTACTTC
TRBV5-1	TRBJ2-7	-	few	CASTPGAGSYEQYF	TGCGCCAGCACCCCGGGGGCAGGGTCCTACGAGCAGTACTTC
TRBV3-1	TRBJ2-7	TRBD2	many	CASSLDPLAGRLSEQYF	TGTGCCAGCAGCCTCGACCCCCTAGCGGGGAGATTGAGCGAGCAGTACTTC
TRBV4-2	TRBJ2-1	TRBD2	-	CASSQDGREDEQFF	TGTGCCAGCAGCCAAGACGGGAGGGAAGACGAGCAGTTCTTC
TRBV6-1	TRBJ2-7	-	many	CASSETGDYDEQYF	TGTGCCAGCAGCGAGACAGGGGACTACGACGAGCAGTACTTC
TRBV18	TRBJ2-7	-	many	CASSPRDGSYEQYF	TGTGCCAGCTCACCAAGGGACGGGTCCTACGAGCAGTACTTC
TRBV5-1	TRBJ2-5	TRBD1	-	CASSWDRGRRETQYF	TGCGCCAGCAGCTGGGACAGGGGGCGCAGGGAGACCCAGTACTTC
TRBV7-8	TRBJ1-5	TRBD1	-	CASSQRTGWGNQPQHF	TGTGCCAGCAGCCAAAGGACAGGGTGGGGCAATCAGCCCCAGCATTTT
TRBV11-2	TRBJ2-3	-	-	CASSPGTLGFFTDTQYF	TGTGCCAGCAGCCCCGGGACTCTCGGGTTCTTCACAGATACGCAGTATTTT
TRBV19	TRBJ1-1	-	-	CASSIDWRGSNTEAFF	TGTGCCAGTAGTATAGATTGGAGGGGGTCAAACACTGAAGCTTTCTTT
TRBV14	TRBJ1-6	-	many	CASSQGGSQYNSPLHF	TGTGCCAGCAGCCAAGGTGGAAGTCAGTATAATTCACCCCTCCACTTT
TRBV12-3/TRBV12-4	TRBJ1-2	TRBD1	few	CASSRDRDWNYGYTF	TGTGCCAGCAGCAGAGACAGGGACTGGAACTATGGCTACACCTTC
TRBV6-1	TRBJ2-7	-	few	CASSPTIVPYEQYF	TGTGCCAGCAGCCCCACCATAGTTCCCTACGAGCAGTACTTC
TRBV7-2	TRBJ2-1	-	many	CASSLGYKGEQFF	TGTGCCAGCAGCCTCGGGTATAAGGGTGAGCAGTTCTTC
TRBV5-1	TRBJ2-1	TRBD2	few	CASSLETGGVEQFF	TGCGCCAGCAGCTTGGAGACGGGAGGGGTTGAGCAGTTCTTC
TRBV18	TRBJ1-6	-	few	CASSSLRSDSYNSPLHF	TGTGCCAGCTCAAGCCTCCGGTCAGACTCCTATAATTCACCCCTCCACTTT
TRBV6-5	TRBJ1-6	-	-	CASSYSSGVSPLHF	TGTGCCAGCAGTTACTCGAGCGGGGTTTCACCCCTCCACTTT
TRBV5-6	TRBJ1-5	-	few	CASSRQFQPQHF	TGTGCCAGCAGTCGACAGTTCCAGCCCCAGCATTTT
TRBV6-2/TRBV6-3	TRBJ2-3	TRBD2	-	CASSNRLAGATTDTQYF	TGTGCCAGCAGTAATCGACTAGCGGGAGCTACCACCGATACGCAGTATTTT
TRBV20-1	TRBJ2-7	TRBD1	-	CSARTGERQYF	TGCAGTGCTCGGACAGGGGAGCGGCAGTACTTC
TRBV5-6	TRBJ2-4	TRBD1	many	CASSQTGSQNIQYF	TGTGCCAGCAGCCAGACAGGGTCTCAAAACATTCAGTACTTC
TRBV7-6	TRBJ2-3	TRBD1	few	CASSFGQGSDTQYF	TGTGCCAGCAGCTTCGGACAGGGGTCAGATACGCAGTATTTT